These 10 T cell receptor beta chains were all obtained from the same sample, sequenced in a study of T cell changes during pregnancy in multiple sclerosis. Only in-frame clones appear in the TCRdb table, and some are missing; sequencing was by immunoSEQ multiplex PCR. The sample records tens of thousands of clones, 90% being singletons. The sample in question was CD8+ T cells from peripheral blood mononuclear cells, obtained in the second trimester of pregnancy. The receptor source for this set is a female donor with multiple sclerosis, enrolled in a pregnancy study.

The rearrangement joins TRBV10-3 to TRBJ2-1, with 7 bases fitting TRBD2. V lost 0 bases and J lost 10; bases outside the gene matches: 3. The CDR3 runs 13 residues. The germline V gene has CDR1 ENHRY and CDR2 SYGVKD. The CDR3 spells CAISESGGWEQFF. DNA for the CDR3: TGTGCCATCAGTGAGTCGGGGGGGTGGGAGCAGTTCTTC.

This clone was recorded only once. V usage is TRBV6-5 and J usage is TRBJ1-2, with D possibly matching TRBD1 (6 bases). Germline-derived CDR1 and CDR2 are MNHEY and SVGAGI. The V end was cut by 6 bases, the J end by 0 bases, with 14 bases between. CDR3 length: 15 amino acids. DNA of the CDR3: TGTGCCAGCAGCTCAAGGGGGATTACTAACTATGGCTACACCTTC. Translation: CASSSRGITNYGYTF.

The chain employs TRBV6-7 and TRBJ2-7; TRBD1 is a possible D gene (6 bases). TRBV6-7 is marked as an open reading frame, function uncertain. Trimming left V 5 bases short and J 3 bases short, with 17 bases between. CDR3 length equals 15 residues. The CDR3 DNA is TGTGCCAGCAGTCGCCGGACAGTCAGGCGCTACGAGCAGTACTTC. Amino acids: CASSRRTVRRYEQYF.

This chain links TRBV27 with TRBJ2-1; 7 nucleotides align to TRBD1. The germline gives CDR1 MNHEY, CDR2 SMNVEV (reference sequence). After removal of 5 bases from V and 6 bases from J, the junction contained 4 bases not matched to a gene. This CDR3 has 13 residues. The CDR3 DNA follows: TGTGCCAGCAGTGCAGGACAGGCCAATGAGCAGTTCTTC. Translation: CASSAGQANEQFF.

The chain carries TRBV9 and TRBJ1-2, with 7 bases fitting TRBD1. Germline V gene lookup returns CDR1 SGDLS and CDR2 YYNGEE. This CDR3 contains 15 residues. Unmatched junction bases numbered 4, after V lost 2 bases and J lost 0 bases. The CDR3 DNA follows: TGTGCCAGCAGCGTTACTCAGGGGGCTAACTATGGCTACACCTTC. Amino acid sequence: CASSVTQGANYGYTF.

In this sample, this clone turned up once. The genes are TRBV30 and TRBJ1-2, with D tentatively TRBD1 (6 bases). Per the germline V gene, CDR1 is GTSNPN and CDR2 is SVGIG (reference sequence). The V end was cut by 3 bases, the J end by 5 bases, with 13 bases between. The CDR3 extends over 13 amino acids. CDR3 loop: CAWREAGDYGYTF. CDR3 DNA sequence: TGTGCCTGGAGGGAGGCAGGGGATTATGGCTACACCTTC.

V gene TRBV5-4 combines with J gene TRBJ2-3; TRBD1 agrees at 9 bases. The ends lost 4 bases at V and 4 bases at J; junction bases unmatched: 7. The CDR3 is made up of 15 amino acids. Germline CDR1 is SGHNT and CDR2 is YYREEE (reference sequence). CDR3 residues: CASSPWTGDPDTQYF. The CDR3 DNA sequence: TGTGCCAGCAGCCCCTGGACAGGGGACCCAGATACGCAGTATTTT.

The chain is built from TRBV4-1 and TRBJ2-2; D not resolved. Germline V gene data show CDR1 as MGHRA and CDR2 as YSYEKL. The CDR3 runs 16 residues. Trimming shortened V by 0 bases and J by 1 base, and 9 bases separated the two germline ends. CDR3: CASSQEVALNTGELFF. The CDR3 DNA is TGCGCCAGCAGCCAAGAGGTAGCACTGAACACCGGGGAGCTGTTTTTT.

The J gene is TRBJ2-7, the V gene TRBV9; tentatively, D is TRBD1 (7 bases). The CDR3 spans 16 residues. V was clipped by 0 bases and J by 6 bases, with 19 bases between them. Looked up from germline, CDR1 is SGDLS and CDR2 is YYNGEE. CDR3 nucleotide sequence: TGTGCCAGCAGCGTAGCGGGACAGCTTAACGGGGGCGAGCAGTACTTC. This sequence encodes CASSVAGQLNGGEQYF.

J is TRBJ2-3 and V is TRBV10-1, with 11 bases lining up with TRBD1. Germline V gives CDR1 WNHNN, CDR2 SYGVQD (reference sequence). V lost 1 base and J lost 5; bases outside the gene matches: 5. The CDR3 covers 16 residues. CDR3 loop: CASSELGQGVLDTQYF. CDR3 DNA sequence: TGCGCCAGCAGTGAGTTGGGACAGGGGGTCTTAGATACGCAGTATTTT.